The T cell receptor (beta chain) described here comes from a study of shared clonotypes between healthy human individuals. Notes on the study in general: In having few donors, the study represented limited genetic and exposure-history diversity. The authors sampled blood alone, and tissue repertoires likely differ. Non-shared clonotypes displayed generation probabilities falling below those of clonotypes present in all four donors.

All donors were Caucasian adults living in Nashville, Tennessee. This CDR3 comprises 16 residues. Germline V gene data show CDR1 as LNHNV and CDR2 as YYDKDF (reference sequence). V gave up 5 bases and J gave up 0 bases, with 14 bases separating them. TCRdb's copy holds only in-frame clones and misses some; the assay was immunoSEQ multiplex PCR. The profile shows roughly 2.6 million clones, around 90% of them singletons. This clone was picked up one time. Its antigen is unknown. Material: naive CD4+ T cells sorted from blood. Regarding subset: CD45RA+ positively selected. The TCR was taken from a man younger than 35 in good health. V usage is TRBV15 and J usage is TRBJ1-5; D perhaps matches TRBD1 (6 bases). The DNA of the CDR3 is TGTGCCACCAGCCGTCGGACAGCGGGTAGCAATCAGCCCCAGCATTTT. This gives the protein CATSRRTAGSNQPQHF.